One and the same sample provided the 16 T cell receptor beta chains below, sequenced in a study of identical twins. MiXCR, applied by TCRdb to the 5' RACE reads, yields one record per CDR3 protein. The profile shows 200,000 to 250,000 distinct CDR3 sequences, 6.5% of them singletons. This sample was also put to use in a study of T cells expressing NK-cell markers.

Sequencing was carried out using CD8+ T cells sorted from blood. Receptors were obtained from a young woman in good health.

This sequence joins TRBV7-3 and TRBJ2-1, with 9 positions matching TRBD1. CDR1 and CDR2 (germline): SGHTA, FQGTGA. With V trimmed by 5 bases and J by 5 bases, 10 bases remained unmatched. CDR3 length equals 16 residues. CDR3 in DNA: TGTGCCAGCAGCGCCACCGGGACAGGGACTAACAATGAGCAGTTCTTC. Protein: CASSATGTGTNNEQFF.

This clonotype was found a few times. The chain has TRBV7-9 and TRBJ1-5; 7 nucleotides match TRBD1. The germline CDR1 and CDR2 sequences are SEHNR and FQNEAQ (reference sequence). CDR3 size: 14 residues. V trimming: 5 bases; J trimming: 5 bases; junction bases outside the gene matches: 6. The CDR3 DNA reads TGTGCCAGCAGCGAGATTACAGGGGATCAGCCCCAGCATTTT. Amino acids: CASSEITGDQPQHF.

This clonotype has only a few counts. J is TRBJ2-5 and V is TRBV12-3 or TRBV12-4, with D perhaps TRBD2 (6 bases). The length of the CDR3 is 16 residues. V gave up 5 bases and J gave up 0 bases, with 16 bases separating them. The CDR3 protein is CASSPPWGEYQETQYF. The CDR3 bases are TGTGCCAGCAGTCCGCCCTGGGGGGAGTACCAAGAGACCCAGTACTTC.

The chain combines TRBV27 with TRBJ2-7; 7 bases are a match to TRBD1. J was trimmed by 4 bases and V by 6 bases; bases with no gene match: 12. CDR3 length: 15 amino acids. CDR1 and CDR2 (germline): MNHEY, SMNVEV (reference sequence). CDR3 sequence: CASRGRGQALYEQYF. The CDR3 DNA reads TGTGCCAGCAGAGGGCGAGGACAGGCTTTGTACGAGCAGTACTTC.

The rearrangement links TRBV11-2 to TRBJ2-5, with 7 bases fitting TRBD1. J lost 3 bases, V lost 5 bases, and 6 bases had no gene match. The CDR3 runs to 14 residues. Germline V lookup: CDR1 SGHAT, CDR2 FQNNGV. Here the CDR3 reads CASSRPGGKETQYF. The DNA of the CDR3 is TGTGCCAGCAGCCGTCCAGGGGGAAAAGAGACCCAGTACTTC.

This clonotype was detected a few times. J is TRBJ2-5 and V is TRBV12-3 or TRBV12-4; TRBD1 might be the D (6 bases). The CDR3 length is 18 residues. V lost 4 bases and J 5 bases, leaving 26 bases between the germline ends. The CDR3 DNA is TGTGCCAGCAGTTCCGCGAGGAGAGGGGGAGCCTCCAGGGAGACCCAGTACTTC. As protein: CASSSARRGGASRETQYF.

This chain connects TRBV7-9 to TRBJ2-1, with 7 bases fitting TRBD2. The germline CDR1 and CDR2 sequences are SEHNR and FQNEAQ (reference sequence). The V gene end was trimmed by 4 bases and the J gene end by 8 bases; junction bases not matched to a gene: 11. The CDR3 totals 15 residues. CDR3 DNA sequence: TGTGCCAGCAGCTCGCGTCAGACTAGCAGGGATGAGCAGTTCTTC. It is translated as CASSSRQTSRDEQFF.

The rearrangement joins TRBV12-3 or TRBV12-4 to TRBJ2-1, with 7 positions matching TRBD2. Losses at the gene ends were 7 bases for V and 9 bases for J; bases not matched to a gene: 12. This CDR3 contains 14 residues. CDR3 loop: CASTASGFLGEQFF. In DNA, the CDR3 is TGTGCCAGCACGGCTAGCGGCTTTTTAGGTGAGCAGTTCTTC.

In its sample, this clonotype was seen a few times. The chain employs TRBV7-9 and TRBJ2-7; unclear D gene. With 8 bases removed from V and 5 bases from J, the gap between germline ends came to 16 bases. Germline CDR1 is SEHNR and CDR2 is FQNEAQ (reference sequence). The CDR3 is 13 amino acids. DNA of the CDR3: TGTGCCAGCGATTGGGGTACTCCCGACGAGCAGTACTTC. It codes for CASDWGTPDEQYF.

This clonotype was picked up a small number of times. This chain uses TRBV12-3 or TRBV12-4 with TRBJ1-1; 7 nucleotides align to TRBD1. V shed 2 bases, J shed 7 bases, and the junction held 10 bases outside the gene matches. CDR3 size: 15 residues. This CDR3 reads CASSLRQGLRVEAFF. CDR3 DNA: TGTGCCAGCAGTTTACGACAGGGTCTTAGGGTTGAAGCTTTCTTT.

This clonotype was recorded a few times. J is TRBJ1-4 and V is TRBV5-5; unclear D gene. Germline V lookup: CDR1 SGHKS, CDR2 YYEKEE (reference sequence). Trimming took 4 bases from V and 7 from J, leaving 17 bases between them. This CDR3 has 15 amino acids. DNA of the CDR3: TGTGCCAGCAGCCCAGGACCCTTATTTTCTGAAAAACTGTTTTTT. Encoded protein: CASSPGPLFSEKLFF.

This clonotype was seen ten or more times. This rearrangement joins TRBV6-2 or TRBV6-3 to TRBJ1-2; perhaps TRBD1 as D (6 bases). The V gene's germline CDR1 is MNHEY and CDR2 SVGEGT. The CDR3 runs 14 residues. V lost 2 bases to trimming and J lost 4 bases, with 11 bases between them. The CDR3 loop is CASSYDGQPYGYTF. CDR3 nucleotides: TGTGCCAGCAGTTACGACGGACAGCCCTATGGCTACACCTTC.

This clonotype was seen only a few times. The chain is built from TRBV20-1 and TRBJ2-1, with 8 bases that match TRBD2. There are 14 residues in the CDR3. Germline V gene lookup returns CDR1 DFQATT and CDR2 SNEGSKA (reference sequence). The V gene end was trimmed by 4 bases and the J gene end by 0 bases; junction bases not matched to a gene: 2. CDR3: CSATGLDSYNEQFF. The CDR3, as DNA: TGCAGTGCTACGGGACTAGACTCCTACAATGAGCAGTTCTTC.

The chain recombines TRBV3-1 with TRBJ2-3; tentative D call: TRBD2 (5 bases). Trimming took off 1 base at V and 8 bases at J, with 10 bases between the two ends. The germline V gene has CDR1 LGHDT and CDR2 YNNKEL (reference sequence). This CDR3 spans 13 amino acids. The CDR3 coding sequence is TGTGCCAGCAGCCAAGGCACGGGGTTTACGCAGTATTTT. Protein product: CASSQGTGFTQYF.

CDR3 in amino acids: CASSLVELAGSQQYF. The CDR3, as DNA: TGTGCCAGCAGCTTAGTCGAACTAGCGGGGAGTCAGCAGTATTTT. The rearrangement joins TRBV11-2 to TRBJ2-3; 10 nucleotides line up with TRBD2. The CDR3 has 15 residues. Germline trimming cut 1 base from V and 11 bases from J; bases unmatched to any gene: 9. CDR1 is SGHAT, CDR2 FQNNGV, per germline.

The V gene is TRBV24-1, the J gene TRBJ2-3; D is undetermined. V gave up 3 bases and J gave up 5 bases, with 5 bases separating them. Germline CDR1 reads KGHDR; CDR2 reads SFDVKD. This CDR3 is built from 12 residues. This CDR3 is CATSDHGDTQYF. CDR3 coding DNA: TGTGCCACCAGTGATCACGGAGATACGCAGTATTTT.